This T cell receptor beta chain was recovered during a study of read filtering for tumor transcriptome and immune sequencing. Study as a whole: Revised staging placed roughly 8 patients in R-ISS I, some 17 in II, 6 or 7 in III. General study findings and limits: The CD138-negative fraction was mixed bone marrow immune cells, not pure T cells.

The CDR3 sequence is 14 residues long. The V gene lost 6 bases and the J gene lost 4 bases, with 10 bases spanning the gap. About this clonotype itself: Its matching antigen is unknown. A single base is all that separates this from a far larger clone, so a read error is likely.

The library was built from about 370 ng RNA with molecular barcoded adaptors for alpha/delta and beta/gamma chains. TCRdb re-derived calls from the reads in MiXCR, one entry per CDR3 protein. The top ten hold approximately 15% of the sample, which has more than 45,000 distinct CDR3 sequences, around a fifth seen once. The specimen was a population of CD138-negative cells sorted from bone marrow. The sequence derives from a donor over 35 with multiple myeloma. This sequence joins TRBV12-3 or TRBV12-4 and TRBJ2-6, with D unclear. This CDR3 reads CASSPVRGANVLTF. The CDR3, as DNA: TGTGCCAGCAGCCCGGTGCGAGGGGCCAACGTCCTGACTTTC.